Shown below are 24 T cell receptor beta chains from a single sample sequenced in a study of memory CD4+ T cells and cytomegalovirus serostatus. The sort gate was single viable CD3+CD4+CD8-CD45RO+ cells for memory CD4+ T cells. TCRdb's copy holds only in-frame clones and misses some; the assay was immunoSEQ multiplex PCR. The sample lists fewer than 35,000 clones, roughly three quarters occurring once. Sequences were obtained from memory CD4+ T cells from blood. The source of these receptors is an adult in good health and CMV-seronegative.

The chain recombines TRBV18 with TRBJ1-3, with TRBD1 as a possible D gene (5 bases). The ends were cut back, 6 bases at V and 0 bases at J, with 18 bases in the middle. The CDR3 totals 17 residues. CDR1 and CDR2 from the germline V gene are KGHSH and LQKENI. Written as DNA, the CDR3 is TGTGCCAGCTCTCCGGATCCCTCAGGGACCTCTGGAAACACCATATATTTT. Protein product: CASSPDPSGTSGNTIYF.

CDR3 sequence: CASSSGRGGNSYEQYF. CDR3 in DNA: TGTGCCAGCAGCTCGGGACGAGGAGGGAATTCCTACGAGCAGTACTTC. V gene TRBV7-2 combines with J gene TRBJ2-7, with a possible D match to TRBD2 (6 bases). Germline CDR1 and CDR2: SGHTA and FQGNSA. Trimming left V 4 bases short and J 1 base short, with 17 bases between. The CDR3 sequence is 16 residues long. The variable domain in full, with the rest retrieved from reference TRBV7-2 and TRBJ2-7, is GAGVSQSPSNKVTEKGKDVELRCDPISGHTALYWYRQSLGQGLEFLIYFQGNSAPDKSGLPSDRFSAERTGGSVSTLTIQRTQQEDSAVYLCASSSGRGGNSYEQYFGPGTRLTVT.

J is TRBJ2-2 and V is TRBV5-4; the D gene is possibly TRBD2 (6 bases). This CDR3 is built from 17 residues. CDR1 is SGHNT, CDR2 YYREEE, per germline (reference sequence). V lost 0 bases and J 2 bases, leaving 14 bases between the germline ends. The CDR3 DNA sequence: TGTGCCAGCAGCTTGGGATTGTCGGGAGCCAACACCGGGGAGCTGTTTTTT. Protein: CASSLGLSGANTGELFF.

The genes are TRBV28 and TRBJ1-2; perhaps TRBD1 as D (5 bases). The germline gives CDR1 MDHEN, CDR2 SYDVKM. The CDR3 is made up of 14 amino acids. V lost 6 bases and J lost 3, with 14 bases in between. The CDR3 coding sequence is TGTGCCAGCAGCGCCCTCAGGGAGGACTATGGCTACACCTTC. Translation gives CASSALREDYGYTF.

J is TRBJ2-7 and V is TRBV9; no clear D. This CDR3 comprises 14 residues. V dropped 0 bases and J dropped 2 bases, with 9 bases sitting between them. CDR1 is SGDLS and CDR2 is YYNGEE in the germline V gene. Here the CDR3 reads CASSVDGRTYEQYF. For the CDR3, the DNA is TGTGCCAGCAGCGTAGATGGCAGAACCTACGAGCAGTACTTC. The full variable domain, in which reference TRBV9 and TRBJ2-7 provide the parts outside the CDR3, is DSGVTQTPKHLITATGQRVTLRCSPRSGDLSVYWYQQSLDQGLQFLIQYYNGEERAKGNILERFSAQQFPDLHSELNLSSLELGDSALYFCASSVDGRTYEQYFGPGTRLTVT.

The chain combines TRBV6-6 with TRBJ2-1; 8 bases fit TRBD2. J gave up 5 bases and V 5 bases, and 11 bases lay outside the gene matches. In germline, CDR1 is MNHNY, CDR2 SVGAGI (reference sequence). The CDR3 extends over 16 amino acids. The CDR3 DNA reads TGTGCCAGCAGTCCCCGACTAGCGTATGAGGACAATGAGCAGTTCTTC. Translated: CASSPRLAYEDNEQFF.

This chain uses TRBV6-5 with TRBJ1-6; maybe TRBD1 (6 bases). The germline V gene encodes CDR1 MNHEY and CDR2 SVGAGI. The CDR3 contains 13 residues. Trimming left V 8 bases short and J 8 bases short, with 13 bases between. The CDR3 sequence is CASHRDIYSPLHF. For the CDR3, the DNA is TGTGCCAGCCACCGGGACATATATTCACCCCTCCACTTT.

The V call is TRBV6-5, the J call TRBJ2-7, with TRBD1 identical over 8 bases. From germline, CDR1 is MNHEY and CDR2 SVGAGI. The CDR3 consists of 13 residues. V gave up 8 bases and J gave up 4 bases; unmatched junction bases: 7. The CDR3 here is CASRGTGLYEQYF. The CDR3, as DNA: TGTGCCAGCCGCGGGACAGGACTATACGAGCAGTACTTC.

This clone has just a few counts. The chain carries TRBV6-5 and TRBJ1-5; D is ambiguous. Germline V gene data show CDR1 as MNHEY and CDR2 as SVGAGI. The CDR3 consists of 14 residues. V lost 0 bases, J lost 0 bases, and 3 bases lay in between. The CDR3 coding sequence is TGTGCCAGCAGTTACTCCTATAGCAATCAGCCCCAGCATTTT. It encodes CASSYSYSNQPQHF.

The V gene is TRBV27, the J gene TRBJ1-2; a possible D gene is TRBD1 (5 bases). This CDR3 comprises 13 residues. V shed 8 bases and J shed 4 bases, with 14 bases lying between them. Per germline, CDR1 MNHEY and CDR2 SMNVEV (reference sequence). CDR3 sequence: CASGGQGGYGYTF. The CDR3 region has the DNA TGTGCCAGCGGGGGTCAGGGCGGCTATGGCTACACCTTC.

This clone was counted between two and nine times. A junction end diverges from the germline sequence, so it may reflect a read error. The chain uses TRBV7-7 and TRBJ2-2, with D possibly matching TRBD1 (6 bases). Germline CDR1 is SSHAT and CDR2 is FNYEAQ (reference sequence). There are 16 residues in the CDR3. The DNA for the CDR3 is TGTGCTAGCAGCTTGCGAGGGGGTGTAAACACCGGGGAGCTGTTTTTT. Its protein product is CASSLRGGVNTGELFF.

The J gene is TRBJ1-2, the V gene TRBV19, with 7 bases identical to TRBD1. V trimming: 5 bases; J trimming: 7 bases; junction bases outside the gene matches: 10. The CDR3 extends over 14 amino acids. Germline CDR1 is LNHDA and CDR2 is SQIVND (reference sequence). The CDR3 nucleotides read TGTGCCAGTAGTGGGCTGGGGCAGGGGGGTGGCTACACCTTC. Its translation is CASSGLGQGGGYTF.

The chain links TRBV10-3 to TRBJ1-5, with 9 bases lining up with TRBD1. CDR1 ENHRY and CDR2 SYGVKD come from the germline V gene. V trimming: 4 bases; J trimming: 6 bases; junction bases outside the gene matches: 4. The CDR3 covers 14 residues. The DNA of the CDR3 is TGTGCCATCAGTGGGGACAGGGCGGGTCAGCCCCAGCATTTT. It yields the protein CAISGDRAGQPQHF.

The V and J genes are TRBV27 and TRBJ2-7, with a weak D call TRBD2 (5 bases). The CDR3 contains 13 residues. Germline V gene data show CDR1 as MNHEY and CDR2 as SMNVEV (reference sequence). Trimming removed 6 bases from V and 1 base from J, with 10 bases in between. The CDR3 here is CASRLSGSYEQYF. CDR3 nucleotide sequence: TGTGCCAGCAGACTCAGCGGATCCTACGAGCAGTACTTC.

The chain couples TRBV4-2 to TRBJ2-7; 9 bases align to TRBD2. J was trimmed by 0 bases and V by 3 bases; bases with no gene match: 3. The CDR3 loop spans 15 amino acids. In germline, CDR1 is LGHNA, CDR2 YNFKEQ. The CDR3 is CASSQASGTSYEQYF. In DNA form, the CDR3 reads TGTGCCAGCAGCCAGGCTAGCGGGACCTCCTACGAGCAGTACTTC.

The chain recombines TRBV28 with TRBJ1-5; D is perhaps TRBD1 (5 bases). Trimming cost V 3 bases and J 7 bases, with 25 bases left between them. Germline V gene data show CDR1 as MDHEN and CDR2 as SYDVKM. The CDR3 runs to 18 residues. CDR3 region: CASSFVWSIGGVGQPQHF. DNA of the CDR3: TGTGCCAGCAGTTTTGTTTGGAGTATCGGGGGAGTGGGACAGCCCCAGCATTTT.

This chain links TRBV19 with TRBJ2-5; TRBD2 matches 11 bases. With the DNA end fitting TRBJ2-7 better, the J assignment may be wrong. The CDR3 is 16 residues long. Germline CDR1 reads LNHDA; CDR2 reads SQIVND (reference sequence). CDR3 in amino acids: CASSLTSGSTGYEQYF. The CDR3 bases are TGTGCCAGTAGTTTAACTAGCGGGAGCACCGGGTACGAGCAGTACTTC.

The chain carries TRBV10-3 and TRBJ2-3, with 10 bases fitting TRBD2. The CDR3 is made up of 16 amino acids. The germline gives CDR1 ENHRY, CDR2 SYGVKD. V lost 4 bases, J lost 5 bases, and 9 bases stayed unmatched. The CDR3 DNA sequence: TGTGCCATCAGTGTCGGGCTAGCGGGGGCCGGAGATACGCAGTATTTT. Translating gives CAISVGLAGAGDTQYF.

This clone was seen a few times. The chain joins TRBV28 to TRBJ1-2; 8 bases align to TRBD1. The CDR3 sequence is 15 residues long. V lost 6 bases to trimming and J lost 5 bases; unmatched junction nucleotides: 11. CDR1 is MDHEN, CDR2 SYDVKM, per germline. CDR3 DNA sequence: TGTGCCAGCAGCCGGGGGGGACAGGTCCCTTATGGCTACACCTTC. It yields the protein CASSRGGQVPYGYTF.

The chain carries TRBV23-1 and TRBJ2-5; TRBD1 matches 8 bases. TRBV23-1 is annotated as an ORF whose role is uncertain. The CDR3 sequence is 16 residues long. Losses at the gene ends were 0 bases for V and 1 base for J; bases not matched to a gene: 4. The CDR3 coding sequence is TGCGCCAGCAGTCAATCCATAGGACAGGGCCAAGAGACCCAGTACTTC. It encodes CASSQSIGQGQETQYF.

In its sample, this clone was seen a few times. The chain carries TRBV4-2 and TRBJ1-1; TRBD1 is a possible D gene (5 bases). V lost 2 bases to trimming and J lost 0 bases, with 13 bases between them. The CDR3 has 16 residues. Germline CDR1 LGHNA, CDR2 YNFKEQ. The CDR3 spells CASSQSGDRMNTEAFF. CDR3 sequence (DNA): TGTGCCAGCAGCCAATCAGGTGACAGAATGAACACTGAAGCTTTCTTT.

This clone has just one count. The rearrangement joins TRBV10-1 to TRBJ2-5; the D is unclear. CDR1 and CDR2 from the germline V gene are WNHNN and SYGVQD (reference sequence). Trimming took off 2 bases at V and 1 base at J, with 14 bases between the two ends. This CDR3 has 16 residues. The CDR3 DNA sequence: TGCGCCAGCAGTGAGGTAGCTGGCGGCACCCAAGAGACCCAGTACTTC. This sequence encodes CASSEVAGGTQETQYF.

The chain carries TRBV6-5 and TRBJ1-5, with 7 bases aligning to TRBD1. Germline lookup yields CDR1 MNHEY and CDR2 SVGAGI. Losses at the gene ends were 2 bases for V and 2 bases for J; bases not matched to a gene: 3. The CDR3 extends over 15 amino acids. The CDR3 loop reads CASSYDRDGNQPQHF. In nucleotides, the CDR3 is TGTGCCAGCAGTTACGACAGGGATGGCAATCAGCCCCAGCATTTT.

This chain links TRBV4-1 with TRBJ1-2; 9 nucleotides agree with TRBD1. V shed 5 bases and J 8 bases; nucleotides not matched to a gene: 12. Germline V lookup: CDR1 MGHRA, CDR2 YSYEKL. This CDR3 contains 15 residues. The CDR3 DNA reads TGCGCCAGCAGCGACACAGGGGGCGCTCCGTCCGGCTACACCTTC. It codes for CASSDTGGAPSGYTF.